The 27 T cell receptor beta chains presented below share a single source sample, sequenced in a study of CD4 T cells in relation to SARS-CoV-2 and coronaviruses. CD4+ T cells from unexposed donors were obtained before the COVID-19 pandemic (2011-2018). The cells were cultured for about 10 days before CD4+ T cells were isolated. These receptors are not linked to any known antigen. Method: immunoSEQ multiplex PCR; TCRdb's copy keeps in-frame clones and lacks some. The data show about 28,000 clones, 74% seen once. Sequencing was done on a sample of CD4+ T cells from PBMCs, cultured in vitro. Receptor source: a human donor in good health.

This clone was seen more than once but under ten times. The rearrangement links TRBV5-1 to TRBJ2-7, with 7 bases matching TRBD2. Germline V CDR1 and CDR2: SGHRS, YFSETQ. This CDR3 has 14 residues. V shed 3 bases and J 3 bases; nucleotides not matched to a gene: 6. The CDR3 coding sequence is TGCGCCAGCAGCTCGGGGGACTATAACTACGAGCAGTACTTC. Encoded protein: CASSSGDYNYEQYF.

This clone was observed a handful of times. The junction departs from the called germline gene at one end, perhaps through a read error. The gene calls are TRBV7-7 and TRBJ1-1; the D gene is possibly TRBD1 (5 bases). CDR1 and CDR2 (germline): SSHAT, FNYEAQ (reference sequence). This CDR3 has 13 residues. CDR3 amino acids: CASSLDSNTEAFF. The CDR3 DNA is TGTGCTAGCAGCCTAGACAGTAACACTGAAGCTTTCTTT.

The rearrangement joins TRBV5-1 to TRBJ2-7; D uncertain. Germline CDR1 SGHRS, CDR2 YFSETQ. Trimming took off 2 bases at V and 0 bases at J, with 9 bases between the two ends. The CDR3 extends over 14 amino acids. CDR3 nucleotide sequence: TGCGCCAGCAGCTTTAACAGCCTCTCCTACGAGCAGTACTTC. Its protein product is CASSFNSLSYEQYF.

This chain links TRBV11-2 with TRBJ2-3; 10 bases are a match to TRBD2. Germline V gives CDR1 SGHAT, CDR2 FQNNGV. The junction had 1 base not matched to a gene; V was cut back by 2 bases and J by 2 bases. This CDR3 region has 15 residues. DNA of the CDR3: TGTGCCAGCAGCTTAAGCGGGGGGGCCACAGATACGCAGTATTTT. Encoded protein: CASSLSGGATDTQYF.

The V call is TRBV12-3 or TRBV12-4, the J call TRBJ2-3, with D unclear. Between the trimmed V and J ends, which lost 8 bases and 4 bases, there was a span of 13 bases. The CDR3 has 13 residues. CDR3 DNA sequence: TGTGCCAGCCGTCAAACAGAGTCAGATACGCAGTATTTT. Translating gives CASRQTESDTQYF.

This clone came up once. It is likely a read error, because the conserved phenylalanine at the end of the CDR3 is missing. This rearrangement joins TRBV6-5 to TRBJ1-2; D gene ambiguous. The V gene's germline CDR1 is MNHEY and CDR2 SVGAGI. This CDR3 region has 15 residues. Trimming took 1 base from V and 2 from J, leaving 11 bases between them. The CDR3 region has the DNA TGTGCCAGCAGTTACTTGAGTGGAAGCAACTATGGCTACACCCTC. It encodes CASSYLSGSNYGYTL.

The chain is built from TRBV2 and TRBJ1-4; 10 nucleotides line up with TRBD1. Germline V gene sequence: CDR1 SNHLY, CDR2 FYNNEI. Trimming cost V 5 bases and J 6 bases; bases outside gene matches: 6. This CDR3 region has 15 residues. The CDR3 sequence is CASSSRQGADEKLFF. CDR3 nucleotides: TGTGCCAGCAGTTCCAGACAGGGGGCTGATGAAAAACTGTTTTTT.

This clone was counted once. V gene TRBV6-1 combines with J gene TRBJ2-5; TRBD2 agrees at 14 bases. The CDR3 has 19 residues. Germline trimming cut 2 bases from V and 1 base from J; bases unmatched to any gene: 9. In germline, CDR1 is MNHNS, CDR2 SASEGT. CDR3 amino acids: CASSETGTSGGPLQETQYF. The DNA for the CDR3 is TGTGCCAGCAGTGAAACCGGGACTAGCGGGGGCCCACTCCAAGAGACCCAGTACTTC.

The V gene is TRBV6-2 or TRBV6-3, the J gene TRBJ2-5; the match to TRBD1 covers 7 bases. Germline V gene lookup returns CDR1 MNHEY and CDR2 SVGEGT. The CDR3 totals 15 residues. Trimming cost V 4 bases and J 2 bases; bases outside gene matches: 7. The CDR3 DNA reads TGTGCCAGCAGTTCCCGGGACAGCCGACAAGAGACCCAGTACTTC. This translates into CASSSRDSRQETQYF.

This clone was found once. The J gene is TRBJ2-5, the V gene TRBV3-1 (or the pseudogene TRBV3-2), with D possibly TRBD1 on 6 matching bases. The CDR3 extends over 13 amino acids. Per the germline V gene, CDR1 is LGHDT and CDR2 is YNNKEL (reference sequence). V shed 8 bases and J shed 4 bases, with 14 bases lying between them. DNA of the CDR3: TGTGCCAGCCAGGCCTGGGGGCGAGAGACCCAGTACTTC. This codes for CASQAWGRETQYF.

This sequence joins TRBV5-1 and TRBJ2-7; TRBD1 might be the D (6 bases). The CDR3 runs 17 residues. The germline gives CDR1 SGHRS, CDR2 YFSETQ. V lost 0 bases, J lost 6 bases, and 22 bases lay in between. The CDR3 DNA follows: TGCGCCAGCAGCTTGGAATTACAGGGAAGTTTAACAGGCGAGCAGTACTTC. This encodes CASSLELQGSLTGEQYF.

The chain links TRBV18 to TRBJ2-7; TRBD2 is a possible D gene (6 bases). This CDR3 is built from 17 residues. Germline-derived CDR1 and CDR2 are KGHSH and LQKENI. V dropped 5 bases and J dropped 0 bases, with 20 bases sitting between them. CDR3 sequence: CASSIYGKGGDSYEQYF. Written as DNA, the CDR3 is TGTGCCAGCTCAATCTACGGGAAAGGCGGGGACTCCTACGAGCAGTACTTC.

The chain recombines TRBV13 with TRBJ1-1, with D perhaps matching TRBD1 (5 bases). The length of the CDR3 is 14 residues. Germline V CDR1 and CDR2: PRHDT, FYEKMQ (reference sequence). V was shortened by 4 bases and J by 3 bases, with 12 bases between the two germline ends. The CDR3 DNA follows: TGTGCCAGCAGCTCCTGGGGCCCCCACACTGAAGCTTTCTTT. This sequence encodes CASSSWGPHTEAFF.

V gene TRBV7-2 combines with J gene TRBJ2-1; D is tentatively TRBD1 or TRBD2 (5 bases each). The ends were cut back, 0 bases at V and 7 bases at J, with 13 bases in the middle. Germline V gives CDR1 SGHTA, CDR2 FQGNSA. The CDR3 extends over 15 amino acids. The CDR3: CASSLAEAGTNEQFF. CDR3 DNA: TGTGCCAGCAGCTTAGCTGAGGCAGGGACGAATGAGCAGTTCTTC.

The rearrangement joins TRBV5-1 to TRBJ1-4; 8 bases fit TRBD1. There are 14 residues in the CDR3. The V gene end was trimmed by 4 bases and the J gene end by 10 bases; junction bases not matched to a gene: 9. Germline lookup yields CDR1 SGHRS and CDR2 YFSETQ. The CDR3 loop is CASSTGQGMGKLFF. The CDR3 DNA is TGCGCCAGCAGCACTGGACAGGGAATGGGAAAACTGTTTTTT.

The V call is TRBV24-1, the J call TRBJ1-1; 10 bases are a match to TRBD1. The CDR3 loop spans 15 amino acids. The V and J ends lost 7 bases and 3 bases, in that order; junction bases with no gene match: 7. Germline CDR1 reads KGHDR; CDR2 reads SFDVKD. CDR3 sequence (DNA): TGTGCCACCAGCCGACAGGACAGGGGGGACACTGAAGCTTTCTTT. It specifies CATSRQDRGDTEAFF.

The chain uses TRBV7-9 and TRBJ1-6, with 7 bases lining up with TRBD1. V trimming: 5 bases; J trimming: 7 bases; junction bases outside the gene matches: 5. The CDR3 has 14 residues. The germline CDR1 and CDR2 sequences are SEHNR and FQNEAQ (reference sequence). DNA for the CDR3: TGTGCCAGCAGCATACAGGGGAGAAATTCACCCCTCCACTTT. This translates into CASSIQGRNSPLHF.

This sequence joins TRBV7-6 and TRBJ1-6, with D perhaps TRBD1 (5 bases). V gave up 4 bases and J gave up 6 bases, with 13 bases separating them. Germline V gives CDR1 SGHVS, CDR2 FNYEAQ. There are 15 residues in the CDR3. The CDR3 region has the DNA TGTGCCAGCAGCTCGGAGGGGCACCGTAATTCACCCCTCCACTTT. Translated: CASSSEGHRNSPLHF.

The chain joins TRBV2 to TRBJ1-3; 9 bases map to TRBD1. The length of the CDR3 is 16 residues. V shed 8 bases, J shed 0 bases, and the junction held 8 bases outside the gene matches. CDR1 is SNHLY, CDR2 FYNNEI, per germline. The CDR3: CASGGQGIISGNTIYF. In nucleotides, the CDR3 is TGTGCCAGCGGTGGACAGGGGATAATCTCTGGAAACACCATATATTTT.

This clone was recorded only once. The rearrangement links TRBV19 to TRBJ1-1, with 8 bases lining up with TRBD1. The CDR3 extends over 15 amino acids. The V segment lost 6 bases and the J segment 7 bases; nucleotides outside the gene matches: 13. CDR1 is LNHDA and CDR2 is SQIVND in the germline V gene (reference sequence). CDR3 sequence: CASSPLQGAGLEAFF. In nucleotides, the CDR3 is TGTGCCAGTAGCCCGCTCCAGGGGGCCGGGCTTGAAGCTTTCTTT.

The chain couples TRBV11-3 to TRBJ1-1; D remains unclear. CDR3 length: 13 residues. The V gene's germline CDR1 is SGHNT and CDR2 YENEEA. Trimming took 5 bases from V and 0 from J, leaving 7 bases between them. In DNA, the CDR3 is TGTGCCAGCAGCCGTTCGATGAACACTGAAGCTTTCTTT. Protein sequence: CASSRSMNTEAFF.

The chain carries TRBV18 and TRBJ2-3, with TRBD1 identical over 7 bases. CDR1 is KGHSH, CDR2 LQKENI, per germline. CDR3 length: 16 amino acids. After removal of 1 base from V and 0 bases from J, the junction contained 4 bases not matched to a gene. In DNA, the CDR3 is TGTGCCAGCTCACCACTCAGGGGGTCTAGCACAGATACGCAGTATTTT. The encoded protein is CASSPLRGSSTDTQYF.

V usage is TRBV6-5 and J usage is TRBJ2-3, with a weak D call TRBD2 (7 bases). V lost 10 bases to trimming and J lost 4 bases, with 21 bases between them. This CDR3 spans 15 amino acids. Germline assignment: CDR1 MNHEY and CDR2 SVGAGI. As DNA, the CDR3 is TGTGCCACCGAAGTTGGGGGGGGGCCCCCAGATACGCAGTATTTT. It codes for CATEVGGGPPDTQYF.

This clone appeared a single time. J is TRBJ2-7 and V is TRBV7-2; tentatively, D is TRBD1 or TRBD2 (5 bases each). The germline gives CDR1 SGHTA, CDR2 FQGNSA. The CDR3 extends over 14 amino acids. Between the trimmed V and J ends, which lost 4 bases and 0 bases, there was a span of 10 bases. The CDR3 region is CASSYGTYSYEQYF. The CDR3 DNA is TGTGCCAGCAGCTACGGGACGTACTCCTACGAGCAGTACTTC. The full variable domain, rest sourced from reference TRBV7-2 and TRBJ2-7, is GAGVSQSPSNKVTEKGKDVELRCDPISGHTALYWYRQSLGQGLEFLIYFQGNSAPDKSGLPSDRFSAERTGGSVSTLTIQRTQQEDSAVYLCASSYGTYSYEQYFGPGTRLTVT.

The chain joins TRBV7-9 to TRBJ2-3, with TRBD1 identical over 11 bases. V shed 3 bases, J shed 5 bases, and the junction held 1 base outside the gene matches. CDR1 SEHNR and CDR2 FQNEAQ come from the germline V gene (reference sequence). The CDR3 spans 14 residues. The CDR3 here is CASSLDRGRDTQYF. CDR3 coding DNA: TGTGCCAGCAGCTTGGACAGGGGGCGAGATACGCAGTATTTT.

CDR3 loop: CASSFLIVGRSWSSYEQYF. For the CDR3, the DNA is TGTGCCAGCAGCTTTCTCATAGTGGGGCGAAGCTGGAGCTCCTACGAGCAGTACTTC. The chain uses TRBV5-6 and TRBJ2-7; D perhaps matches TRBD1 (5 bases). Germline V gene data show CDR1 as SGHDT and CDR2 as YYEEEE. CDR3 length: 19 residues. Trimming removed 2 bases from V and 0 bases from J, with 24 bases in between.

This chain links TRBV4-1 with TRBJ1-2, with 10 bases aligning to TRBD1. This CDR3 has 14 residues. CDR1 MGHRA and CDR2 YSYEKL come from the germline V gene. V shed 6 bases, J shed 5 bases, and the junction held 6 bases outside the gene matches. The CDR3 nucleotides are TGCGCCAGCAGTCGACAGGGGGCGCGGTATGGCTACACCTTC. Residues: CASSRQGARYGYTF.